The 14 T cell receptor beta chains below all came from one sample that was sequenced in a study of early T cells in non-severe SARS-CoV-2 infection. TCRdb ran MiXCR on the 5' RACE reads and lists one entry per CDR3 protein. The table lists about 41,000 distinct CDR3 sequences, roughly 10% of them singletons. Sequencing input: whole blood. These TCRs come from an adult who was a healthcare worker with PCR-confirmed SARS-CoV-2 infection or an uninfected control (not recorded which).

V usage is TRBV4-3 and J usage is TRBJ1-1, with 9 bases matching TRBD1. Germline CDR1 reads LGHNA; CDR2 reads YSLEER. The CDR3 contains 14 residues. Losses at the gene ends were 1 base for V and 8 bases for J; bases not matched to a gene: 5. CDR3 residues: CASSQARDRAEAFF. CDR3 coding DNA: TGCGCCAGCAGCCAAGCCCGGGACAGGGCCGAAGCTTTCTTT.

This clonotype was found a few times. This rearrangement joins TRBV6-5 to TRBJ2-7, with D possibly matching TRBD1 (6 bases). Looked up from germline, CDR1 is MNHEY and CDR2 is SVGAGI. Deletions cut 6 bases from V and 2 bases from J, with 8 bases between. The CDR3 is made up of 12 amino acids. CDR3 protein: CASRAGAYEQYF. CDR3 coding DNA: TGTGCCAGCAGAGCAGGGGCCTACGAGCAGTACTTC.

This clonotype appeared many times. The genes are TRBV7-2 and TRBJ1-4; D not resolved. CDR1 and CDR2 (germline): SGHTA, FQGNSA. Trimming pared 3 bases from V and 9 bases from J, leaving 5 bases between. CDR3 size: 11 residues. CDR3 residues: CASSFNQKLFF. The CDR3 nucleotides read TGTGCCAGCAGCTTCAACCAAAAACTGTTTTTT.

This clonotype was observed once. Here the CDR3 reads CSASGGQGPYEQYF. The CDR3 coding sequence is TGCAGTGCTAGCGGAGGACAGGGACCCTACGAGCAGTACTTC. The V and J genes are TRBV20-1 and TRBJ2-7, with 8 positions matching TRBD1. The CDR3 is made up of 14 amino acids. The ends lost 3 bases at V and 2 bases at J; junction bases unmatched: 6. In germline, CDR1 is DFQATT, CDR2 SNEGSKA (reference sequence).

This clonotype was counted many times. V is TRBV12-3 or TRBV12-4 and J is TRBJ1-5; D is unclear. Trimming removed 3 bases from V and 3 bases from J, with 9 bases in between. This CDR3 comprises 14 residues. The CDR3 region is CASSLRVNNQPQHF. The CDR3 nucleotides are TGTGCCAGCAGTTTGAGGGTAAACAATCAGCCCCAGCATTTT.

This clonotype showed up many times. The chain combines TRBV9 with TRBJ2-7; D ambiguous. Trimming cost V 0 bases and J 0 bases, with 1 base left between them. Germline V gene data show CDR1 as SGDLS and CDR2 as YYNGEE. CDR3 length: 12 residues. CDR3 region: CASSVDSYEQYF. The CDR3 coding sequence is TGTGCCAGCAGCGTAGACTCCTACGAGCAGTACTTC.

This clonotype was counted only a few times. V gene TRBV19 combines with J gene TRBJ2-7; D uncertain. The CDR3 has 14 residues. The V and J ends lost 3 bases and 1 base respectively, with 10 bases between them. Germline CDR1 reads LNHDA; CDR2 reads SQIVND (reference sequence). CDR3: CASSMSYGSYEQYF. The CDR3 DNA follows: TGTGCCAGTAGTATGAGCTATGGTTCCTACGAGCAGTACTTC.

The chain is built from TRBV12-3 or TRBV12-4 and TRBJ2-1, with 8 positions matching TRBD2. CDR3 length equals 15 residues. Germline trimming cut 6 bases from V and 6 bases from J; bases unmatched to any gene: 10. The CDR3 loop reads CASSPSWRGVNEQFF. The CDR3 DNA reads TGTGCCAGCAGCCCCTCCTGGCGGGGGGTCAATGAGCAGTTCTTC.

This clonotype was counted many times. The rearrangement links TRBV6-2 or TRBV6-3 to TRBJ2-3; a weak D match, TRBD2 (5 bases). Trimming took 5 bases from V and 4 from J, leaving 13 bases between them. Germline assignment: CDR1 MNHEY and CDR2 SVGEGT. The length of the CDR3 is 14 residues. CDR3 coding DNA: TGTGCCAGCAGTCTCTCGGGGAACCCAGATACGCAGTATTTT. Amino acid sequence: CASSLSGNPDTQYF.

This clonotype was detected a few times. The chain carries TRBV4-3 and TRBJ2-7; 10 bases line up with TRBD1. This CDR3 has 16 amino acids. The ends lost 0 bases at V and 1 base at J; junction bases unmatched: 3. The germline gives CDR1 LGHNA, CDR2 YSLEER. CDR3: CASSQDWTGGSYEQYF. CDR3 nucleotide sequence: TGCGCCAGCAGCCAAGATTGGACAGGGGGTTCCTACGAGCAGTACTTC.

In its sample, this clonotype was seen many times. The chain is built from TRBV3-1 and TRBJ2-2; tentatively, D is TRBD2 (7 bases). V was trimmed by 2 bases and J by 5 bases, leaving 12 bases between them. This CDR3 comprises 15 residues. CDR1 and CDR2 (germline): LGHDT, YNNKEL (reference sequence). This CDR3 is CASSQRGGETGELFF. The DNA of the CDR3 is TGTGCCAGCAGCCAACGAGGGGGGGAGACCGGGGAGCTGTTTTTT.

The CDR3 spells CASSQAGLADADTQYF. CDR3 bases: TGCGCCAGCAGCCAAGCAGGACTAGCGGATGCAGATACGCAGTATTTT. V gene TRBV4-3 combines with J gene TRBJ2-3; TRBD2 agrees at 10 bases. Germline V gene sequence: CDR1 LGHNA, CDR2 YSLEER. This CDR3 has 16 amino acids. V trimming: 1 base; J trimming: 4 bases; junction bases outside the gene matches: 5.

This clonotype was seen a few times. The rearrangement links TRBV7-8 to TRBJ2-1; TRBD2 aligns across 7 bases. CDR1 SGHVS and CDR2 FQNEAQ come from the germline V gene. The CDR3 totals 16 residues. V trimming: 4 bases; J trimming: 4 bases; junction bases outside the gene matches: 10. This CDR3 is CASSSDGLGLYNEQFF. The CDR3 DNA reads as TGTGCCAGCAGCTCAGACGGACTAGGCTTGTACAATGAGCAGTTCTTC.

The chain uses TRBV7-8 and TRBJ1-6; possible D gene TRBD1, 6 bases. From germline, CDR1 is SGHVS and CDR2 FQNEAQ. Deletions cut 1 base from V and 7 bases from J, with 14 bases between. CDR3 length: 16 amino acids. The chain's CDR3 is CASSLVAGAINSPLHF. CDR3 coding DNA: TGTGCCAGCAGCTTAGTTGCGGGGGCCATCAATTCACCCCTCCACTTT.